This T cell receptor beta chain is drawn from a study of shared clonotypes between healthy human individuals. A note on this clone: This sample includes further DNA sequences coding for the same CDR3.

Germline V gives CDR1 SGHRS, CDR2 YFSETQ. V lost 0 bases and J lost 0, with 6 bases in between. The CDR3 runs 14 residues. Donors included only healthy HIV-negative adults lacking recent acute infections or vaccinations. Only in-frame clones appear in the TCRdb table, and some are missing; sequencing was by immunoSEQ multiplex PCR. The sample shows roughly 2.4 million clones, about 94% of them seen only once. The receptor was isolated from a man aged 18 to 29 in good health. The sequencing input was naive CD4+ T cells sorted from blood. This sample's subset: CD45RA+ positively selected. This chain connects TRBV5-1 to TRBJ1-1, with D unresolved. The CDR3 nucleotides are TGCGCCAGCAGCTTGGGCAGTTTGAACACTGAAGCTTTCTTT. It encodes CASSLGSLNTEAFF.